This T cell receptor beta chain was identified in a study of T cells in Graves' hyperthyroidism and ophthalmopathy. Whole-study results and caveats: Expanded thyroid clonotypes (above 0.001) were mostly also found in blood. In validation, the model predicted ophthalmopathy. These predictions came a median around 5.9 months before onset.

Newly diagnosed hyperthyroidism patients aged 18 to 65 years had disease lasting under 2 months. The PBMCs were taken from about 10 ml of fresh peripheral blood. The V end was cut by 3 bases, the J end by 5 bases, with 8 bases between. From germline, CDR1 is DFQATT and CDR2 SNEGSKA (reference sequence). This CDR3 has 12 residues. Amplification of TCR beta CDR3 regions was performed using RNA transcripts as template. During a first-round RT-PCR of the TCR CDR3, the HTBI primer set was used. TCRdb independently ran MiXCR on the multiplex PCR reads; one entry per CDR3 protein. The sample contains approximately 430,000 distinct CDR3 sequences, 15% to 18% of which appear only once. This clonotype was detected only a few times. Its antigen is as yet unknown.

Sequenced material: blood. The gene calls are TRBV20-1 and TRBJ2-1; D unclear. This sequence originates from a woman between 18 and 29 years old with Graves' hyperthyroidism. As DNA, the CDR3 is TGCAGTGCTAGTACAGACGACAATGAGCAGTTCTTC. Translating gives CSASTDDNEQFF.